These T cell receptor beta chains were read from a single sample in a study of blood T cell repertoires in COVID-19. Profiling relied on immunoSEQ multiplex PCR, and the TCRdb table lists in-frame clones only, not all of them. The sample lists fewer than 300,000 clones, less than 85% occurring once. The specimen sequenced was peripheral blood. These receptors originate from a woman aged 18-29 years with acute or convalescent COVID-19. CDR3s leave out the opening cysteine and the closing phenylalanine or tryptophan. Each record gives: D gene, CDR3 length, V gene, J gene, CDR3 protein. The D gene is left open where the match is weak.

>TRBD2|17|TRBV5-1|TRBJ2-1
ASSFSPISTSGTGNEQF
>TRBD1|13|TRBV4-1|TRBJ1-2
ASSQDGGQGYGYT
>TRBD1|13|TRBV10-3|TRBJ1-5
AIRGTDDSNQPQH
>TRBD2|15|TRBV9|TRBJ2-1
ASSPRTLAGPYNEQF
>.|10|TRBV5-1|TRBJ1-1
ASSESYTEAF
>TRBD1|13|TRBV27|TRBJ1-5
ASWDRKYSNQPQH
>.|13|TRBV5-6|TRBJ1-2
ASSLRGDLLEGYT
>.|20|TRBV12-2|TRBJ2-1
ASRLGGLAGRWAVVSYNEQF
>.|11|TRBV6-2/TRBV6-3|TRBJ1-1
ASSGGSGTEAF
>.|12|TRBV21-1|TRBJ1-1
ASSKARRNTEAF
>.|10|TRBV10-3|TRBJ2-5
AIRGREETQY
>TRBD1|12|TRBV5-1|TRBJ2-7
ASSAGTGGYEQY
>.|12|TRBV20-1|TRBJ2-3
SASWREEGDTQY
>TRBD1|14|TRBV7-3|TRBJ2-2
ASRLEGQGPGRELF
>TRBD1|13|TRBV6-5|TRBJ1-5
ASSYDQGGNQPQH
>.|14|TRBV5-4|TRBJ2-7
ASSLVEDWSSYEQY
>TRBD2|13|TRBV7-3|TRBJ2-1
ASSYLASGINEQF
>.|11|TRBV27|TRBJ2-7
ASSFGPAYEQY
>.|12|TRBV11-2|TRBJ1-1
ASSFPGVDTEAF
>TRBD1|11|TRBV7-2|TRBJ1-4
ASSAGQGRKLF
>TRBD1|10|TRBV5-8|TRBJ1-2
ASSLGTGTVT
>TRBD2|15|TRBV30|TRBJ2-1
AWSTRTSGRARDEQF
>.|13|TRBV5-1|TRBJ2-7
ASSAAGGISYEQY
>TRBD1|11|TRBV19|TRBJ1-2
ASSKQGNYGYT
>.|13|TRBV9|TRBJ2-3
ASSVSSRSTDTQY
>TRBD1|13|TRBV6-5|TRBJ2-7
ASSYGAGGSYEQY
>.|11|TRBV2|TRBJ1-3
ARRQSSGNTIY
>.|9|TRBV6-5|TRBJ2-5
ASGNLETQY
>TRBD1|13|TRBV18|TRBJ2-7
ASSPRGQQAYEQY
>.|13|TRBV12-5|TRBJ2-3
ASGPDSSSTDTQY
>TRBD1|12|TRBV11-2|TRBJ1-4
ASSSGQRNEKLF
>TRBD1|11|TRBV12-3/TRBV12-4|TRBJ1-2
ASSLNRGHGYT
>.|11|TRBV12-3/TRBV12-4|TRBJ1-1
ASSNTGGTEAF
>.|13|TRBV18|TRBJ2-2
ASSPVLSGTGELF
>TRBD1|12|TRBV5-1|TRBJ2-5
ASSVGQGTETQY
>.|11|TRBV29-1|TRBJ2-2
SVGQPNTGELF
>TRBD2|13|TRBV7-9|TRBJ2-3
ASKGLAGVTDTQY
>TRBD1|11|TRBV6-2/TRBV6-3|TRBJ2-7
ASSYGTGREQY
>TRBD1|12|TRBV7-8|TRBJ2-5
ASSQWGQEETQY
>TRBD1|11|TRBV18|TRBJ1-2
ASSQQGAEGYT
>.|12|TRBV28|TRBJ1-6
ASSLGGNNSPLH
>.|12|TRBV18|TRBJ1-1
ASSPRRGFTEAF
>.|11|TRBV28|TRBJ2-7
ASSLGSPREQY
>.|13|TRBV2|TRBJ1-3
ASTQVASSGNTIY
>.|13|TRBV7-8|TRBJ1-1
ASSLGEGPNTEAF
>TRBD1|11|TRBV7-2|TRBJ1-2
ASSPDRDYGYT
>TRBD2|15|TRBV29-1|TRBJ2-1
SVRTSDPLDSYNEQF
>.|13|TRBV30|TRBJ1-6
AWRNYGQINSPLH
>TRBD2|12|TRBV6-4|TRBJ2-3
ASSLAGGTDTQY
>.|12|TRBV10-3|TRBJ1-1
AISTWTGNTEAF
>.|10|TRBV7-3|TRBJ2-2
ASSDPGGELF
>.|13|TRBV9|TRBJ2-2
ASSVDGWGAGELF